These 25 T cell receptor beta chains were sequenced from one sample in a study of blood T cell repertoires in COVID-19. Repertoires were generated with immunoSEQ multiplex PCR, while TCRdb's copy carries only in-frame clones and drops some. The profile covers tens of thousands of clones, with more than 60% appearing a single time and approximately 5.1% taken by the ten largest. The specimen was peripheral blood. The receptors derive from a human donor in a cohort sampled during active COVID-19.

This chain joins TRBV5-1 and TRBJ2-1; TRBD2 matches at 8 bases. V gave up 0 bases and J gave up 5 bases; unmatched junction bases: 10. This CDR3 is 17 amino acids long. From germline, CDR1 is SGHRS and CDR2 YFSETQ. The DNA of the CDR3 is TGCGCCAGCAGCTTGGGTTCGACGGGGGGGCCCAACAATGAGCAGTTCTTC. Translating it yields CASSLGSTGGPNNEQFF.

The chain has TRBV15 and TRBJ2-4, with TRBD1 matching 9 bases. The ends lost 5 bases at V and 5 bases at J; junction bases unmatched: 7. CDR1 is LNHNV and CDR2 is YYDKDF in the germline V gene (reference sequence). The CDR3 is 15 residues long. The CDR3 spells CATSGDRVTQNIQYF. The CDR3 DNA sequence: TGTGCCACCAGCGGGGACAGGGTGACCCAAAACATTCAGTACTTC. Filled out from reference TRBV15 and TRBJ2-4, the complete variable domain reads DAMVIQNPRYQVTQFGKPVTLSCSQTLNHNVMYWYQQKSSQAPKLLFHYYDKDFNNEADTPDNFQSRRPNTSFCFLDIRSPGLGDTAMYLCATSGDRVTQNIQYFGAGTRLSVL.

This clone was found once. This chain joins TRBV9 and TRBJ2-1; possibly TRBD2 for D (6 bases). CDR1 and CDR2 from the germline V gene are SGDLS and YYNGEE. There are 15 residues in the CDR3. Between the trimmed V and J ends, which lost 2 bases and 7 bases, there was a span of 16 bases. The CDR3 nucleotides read TGTGCCAGCAGCGTGTCAACGGGACTCCGAAATGAGCAGTTCTTC. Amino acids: CASSVSTGLRNEQFF.

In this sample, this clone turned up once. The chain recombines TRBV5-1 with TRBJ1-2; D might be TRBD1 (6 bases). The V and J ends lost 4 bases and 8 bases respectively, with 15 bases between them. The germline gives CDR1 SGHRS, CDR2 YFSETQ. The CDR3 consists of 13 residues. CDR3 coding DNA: TGCGCCAGCAGCGCCCGGGACATTGAGGGCTACACCTTC. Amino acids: CASSARDIEGYTF.

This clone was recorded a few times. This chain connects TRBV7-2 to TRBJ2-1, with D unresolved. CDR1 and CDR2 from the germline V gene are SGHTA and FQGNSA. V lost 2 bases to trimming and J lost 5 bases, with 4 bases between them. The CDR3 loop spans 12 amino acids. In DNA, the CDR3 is TGTGCCAGCAGCTTACCCGACAATGAGCAGTTCTTC. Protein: CASSLPDNEQFF.

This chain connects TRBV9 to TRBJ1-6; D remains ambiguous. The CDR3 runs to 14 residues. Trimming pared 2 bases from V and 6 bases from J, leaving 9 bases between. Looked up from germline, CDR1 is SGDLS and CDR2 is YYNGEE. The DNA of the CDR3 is TGTGCCAGCAGCGTTGGCAGGCCTAATTCACCCCTCCACTTT. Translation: CASSVGRPNSPLHF. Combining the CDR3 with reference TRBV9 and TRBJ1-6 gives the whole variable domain DSGVTQTPKHLITATGQRVTLRCSPRSGDLSVYWYQQSLDQGLQFLIQYYNGEERAKGNILERFSAQQFPDLHSELNLSSLELGDSALYFCASSVGRPNSPLHFGNGTRLTVT.

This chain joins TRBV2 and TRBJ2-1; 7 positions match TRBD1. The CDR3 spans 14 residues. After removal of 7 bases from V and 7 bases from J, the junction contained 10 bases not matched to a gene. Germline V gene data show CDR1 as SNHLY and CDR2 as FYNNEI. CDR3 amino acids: CASTRQGLGNEQFF. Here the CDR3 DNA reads TGTGCCAGCACCCGACAGGGTTTAGGAAATGAGCAGTTCTTC.

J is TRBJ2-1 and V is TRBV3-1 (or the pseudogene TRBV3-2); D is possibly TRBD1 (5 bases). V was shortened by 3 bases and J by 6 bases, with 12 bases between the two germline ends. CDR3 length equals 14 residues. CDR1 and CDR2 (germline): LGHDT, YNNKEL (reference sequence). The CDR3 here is CASSQGRWGNEQFF. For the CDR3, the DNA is TGTGCCAGCAGCCAGGGGCGTTGGGGCAATGAGCAGTTCTTC.

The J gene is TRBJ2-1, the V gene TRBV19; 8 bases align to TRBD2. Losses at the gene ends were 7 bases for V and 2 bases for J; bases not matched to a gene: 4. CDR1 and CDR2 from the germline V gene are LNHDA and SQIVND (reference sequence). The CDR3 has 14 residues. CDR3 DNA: TGTGCCAGTACCCCCGGGGGGGCCTACAATGAGCAGTTCTTC. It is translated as CASTPGGAYNEQFF.

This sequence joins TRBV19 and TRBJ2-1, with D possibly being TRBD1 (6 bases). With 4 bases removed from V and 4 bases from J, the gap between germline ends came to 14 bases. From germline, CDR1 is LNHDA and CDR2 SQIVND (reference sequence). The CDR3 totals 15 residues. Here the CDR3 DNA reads TGTGCCAGTAGTAGTAGACAGGAGCTGTACAATGAGCAGTTCTTC. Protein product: CASSSRQELYNEQFF.

CDR3 in amino acids: CASSHSEGEQFF. Written as DNA, the CDR3 is TGTGCCAGCAGCCATAGCGAGGGTGAGCAGTTCTTC. The chain carries TRBV7-8 and TRBJ2-1, with D maybe TRBD2 (5 bases). CDR1 and CDR2 from the germline V gene are SGHVS and FQNEAQ. The CDR3 extends over 12 amino acids. The V gene lost 5 bases and the J gene lost 9 bases, with 11 bases spanning the gap.

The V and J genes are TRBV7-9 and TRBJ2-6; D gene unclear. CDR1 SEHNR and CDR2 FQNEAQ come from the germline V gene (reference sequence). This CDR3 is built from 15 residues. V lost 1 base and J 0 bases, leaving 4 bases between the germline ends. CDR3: CASSLDSSGANVLTF. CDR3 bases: TGTGCCAGCAGCTTAGATAGCTCTGGGGCCAACGTCCTGACTTTC.

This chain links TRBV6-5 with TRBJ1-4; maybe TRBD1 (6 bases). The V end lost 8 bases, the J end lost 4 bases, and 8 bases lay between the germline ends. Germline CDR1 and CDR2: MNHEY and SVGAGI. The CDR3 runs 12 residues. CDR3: CASGQLNEKLFF. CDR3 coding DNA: TGTGCCAGCGGACAGCTTAATGAAAAACTGTTTTTT.

The CDR3 region has the DNA TGTGCCAGCTCACAATCGCAGGGGACGGACACTGAAGCTTTCTTT. Its protein is CASSQSQGTDTEAFF. The V gene is TRBV18, the J gene TRBJ1-1; maybe TRBD1 (6 bases). Trimming took 4 bases from V and 3 from J, leaving 15 bases between them. Germline V gene lookup returns CDR1 KGHSH and CDR2 LQKENI. The CDR3 runs 15 residues. The whole variable domain, filled in from reference TRBV18 and TRBJ1-1, reads NAGVMQNPRHLVRRRGQEARLRCSPMKGHSHVYWYRQLPEEGLKFMVYLQKENIIDESGMPKERFSAEFPKEGPSILRIQQVVRGDSAAYFCASSQSQGTDTEAFFGQGTRLTVV.

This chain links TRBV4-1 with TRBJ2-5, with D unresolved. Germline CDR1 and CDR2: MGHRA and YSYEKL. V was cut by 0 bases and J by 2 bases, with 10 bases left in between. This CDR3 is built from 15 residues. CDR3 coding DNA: TGCGCCAGCAGCCAAGATGGCGGCAGACAAGAGACCCAGTACTTC. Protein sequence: CASSQDGGRQETQYF.

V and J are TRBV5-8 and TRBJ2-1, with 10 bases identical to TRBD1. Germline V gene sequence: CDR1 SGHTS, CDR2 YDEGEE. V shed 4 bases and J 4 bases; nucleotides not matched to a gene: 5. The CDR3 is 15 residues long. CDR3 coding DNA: TGTGCCAGCAGCCCCGGACAGGGGGGTTACAATGAGCAGTTCTTC. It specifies CASSPGQGGYNEQFF.

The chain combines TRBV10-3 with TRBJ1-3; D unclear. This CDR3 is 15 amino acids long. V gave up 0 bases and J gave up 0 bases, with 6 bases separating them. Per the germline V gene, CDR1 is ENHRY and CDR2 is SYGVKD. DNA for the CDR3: TGTGCCATCAGTGAGTCGAGAGCCTCTGGAAACACCATATATTTT. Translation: CAISESRASGNTIYF.

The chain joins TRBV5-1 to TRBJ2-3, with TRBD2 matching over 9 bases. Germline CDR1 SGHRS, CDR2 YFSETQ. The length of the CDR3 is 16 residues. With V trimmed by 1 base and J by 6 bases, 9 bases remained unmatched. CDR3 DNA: TGCGCCAGCAGCTTGCGGGCTAGCGGGGCGGAGGATACGCAGTATTTT. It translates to CASSLRASGAEDTQYF.

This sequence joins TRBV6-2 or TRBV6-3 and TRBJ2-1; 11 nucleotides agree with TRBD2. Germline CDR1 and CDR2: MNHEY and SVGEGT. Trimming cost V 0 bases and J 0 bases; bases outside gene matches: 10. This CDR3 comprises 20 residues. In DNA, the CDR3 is TGTGCCAGCAGTTACTCGGGACTAGCGGACGACACCCGCTCCTACAATGAGCAGTTCTTC. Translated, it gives CASSYSGLADDTRSYNEQFF.

CDR3: CAWSWLMDTEAFF. The CDR3 DNA is TGTGCCTGGAGTTGGCTTATGGACACTGAAGCTTTCTTT. This rearrangement joins TRBV30 to TRBJ1-1, with D hard to call. With 2 bases removed from V and 3 bases from J, the gap between germline ends came to 10 bases. The germline CDR1 and CDR2 sequences are GTSNPN and SVGIG (reference sequence). This CDR3 is built from 13 residues.

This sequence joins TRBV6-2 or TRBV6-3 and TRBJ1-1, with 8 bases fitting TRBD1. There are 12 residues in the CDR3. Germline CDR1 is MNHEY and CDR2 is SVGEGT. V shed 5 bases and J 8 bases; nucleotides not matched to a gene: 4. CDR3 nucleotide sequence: TGTGCCAGCAGTCACCGGACAGGGGAAGCTTTCTTT. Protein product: CASSHRTGEAFF.

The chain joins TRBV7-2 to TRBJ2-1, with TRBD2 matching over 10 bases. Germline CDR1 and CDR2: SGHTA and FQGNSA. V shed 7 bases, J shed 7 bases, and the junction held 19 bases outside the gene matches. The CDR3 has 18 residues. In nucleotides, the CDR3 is TGTGCCAGCACCCCGAGGGGTAGCGGGGGGCCTGGGAGGAATGAGCAGTTCTTC. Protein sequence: CASTPRGSGGPGRNEQFF.

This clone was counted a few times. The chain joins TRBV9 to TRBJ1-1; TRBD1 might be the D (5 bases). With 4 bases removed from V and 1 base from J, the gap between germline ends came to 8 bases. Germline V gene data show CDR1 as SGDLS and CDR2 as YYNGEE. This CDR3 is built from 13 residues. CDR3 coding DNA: TGTGCCAGCAGCCAAACAGGGAACACTGAAGCTTTCTTT. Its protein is CASSQTGNTEAFF.

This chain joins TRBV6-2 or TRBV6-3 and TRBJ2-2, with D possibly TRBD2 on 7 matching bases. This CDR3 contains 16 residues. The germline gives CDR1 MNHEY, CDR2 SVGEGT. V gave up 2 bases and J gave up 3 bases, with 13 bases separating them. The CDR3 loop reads CASSYGRGRDTGELFF. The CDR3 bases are TGTGCCAGCAGTTACGGGCGGGGGCGTGACACCGGGGAGCTGTTTTTT.

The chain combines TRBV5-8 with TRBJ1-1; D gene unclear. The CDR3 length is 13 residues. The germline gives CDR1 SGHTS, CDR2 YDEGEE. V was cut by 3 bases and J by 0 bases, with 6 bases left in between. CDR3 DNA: TGTGCCAGCAGCTATACACTGAACACTGAAGCTTTCTTT. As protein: CASSYTLNTEAFF. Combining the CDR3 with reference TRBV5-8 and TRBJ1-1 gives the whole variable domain EAGVTQSPTHLIKTRGQQATLRCSPISGHTSVYWYQQALGLGLQFLLWYDEGEERNRGNFPPRFSGRQFPNYSSELNVNALELEDSALYLCASSYTLNTEAFFGQGTRLTVV.